One TCR beta chain is described in this entry. Its antigen target is currently unknown. Nothing much larger sits one base from this clone, and base qualities are not available. The germline V gene (reference sequence) specifies MNHEY as CDR1 and SMNVEV as CDR2. The CDR3 goes from the cysteine to the phenylalanine over 12 residues. Kept here is only the CDR3 DNA, which spans 36 bases and is read in frame from base 1. V was cut back by 6 bases and J by 3 bases, leaving a gap of 9 bases between them. The cohort was made up of 500 to 850 healthy bone marrow donors. Cohort members were all nominally healthy when sampled, although unrecorded immune exposures were likely present. The donor was CMV seronegative and was included in the group of approximately 350 seronegative cohort members. Every donor gave a peripheral blood sample, and the peripheral blood mononuclear cells from that sample were used for TCR beta sequencing. The Qiagen DNeasy Blood Extraction Kit was used to extract genomic DNA from the blood cell samples.

The source of the sample is a study of cytomegalovirus exposure and HLA in healthy donors (dated by TCRdb to the late 2010s). With respect to the entire study: In an earlier analysis of 587 of the donors, about 270 Gb of sequence data and 90 million to 130 million unique TCR beta sequences from 150 million to 200 million T cells were reported. About 330 gigabases of sequencing data and 70 million to 100 million unique TCR sequences made up an early release that covered approximately 700 HLA-typed donors. Among the roughly 430 genotyped donors, around 81% belonged to the genetic ancestry cluster associated with self-reported Caucasian donors. The study aimed to test whether signatures of past pathogen exposure could be identified by cataloging public T cell receptors. The T cell repertoires of roughly 660 subjects were profiled by immunosequencing and related to cytomegalovirus serostatus. Besides the first cohort of roughly 700 subjects, a separate validation cohort made up of over 95 different subjects was used. To predict cytomegalovirus infection status, the study combined high-throughput TCR immunosequencing, statistical association of individual TCRs with disease status, and machine learning. A later analysis re-examined previously published TCR beta repertoires from roughly 650 donors and added high-resolution HLA genotyping to investigate patterns of TCR occurrence. The later analysis used no new phenotypic data to find candidate immune exposures, relying instead on TCR beta sequences and their occurrence across donors. An earlier analysis of around 580 of the donors used high-throughput TCR beta sequencing to judge whether each TCR beta V gene segment behaved as functional or pseudogenic. Donor age, sex, ethnicity and CMV serostatus were compiled alongside the repertoire data. A later genetic analysis took genome-wide SNP genotypes for about 55% of the 666 donors and used that subset as a discovery cohort. All discovery cohort repertoires had been generated using a single sequencing platform. Class I and class II HLA loci were covered by the typing at four-digit resolution. The number of donors typed differed by locus, with roughly 620-640 for A, B, C, DRB1 and DQB1, over 500 for DQA1, 600 to 610 for DPA1, and around 460 for DPB1. Because of strong linkage in the cohort, a handful of DR-DQ haplotypes were treated as single units for association and clustering. Among almost 400 genotyped donors of the cohort, an average of 235,054 unique TCR beta nucleotide sequences were sequenced per donor, roughly 20% of them non-productive.

The full study reports these points: Because the 87-base-pair reads could not distinguish some IMGT-functional V segments, including TRBV6-2 and TRBV6-3, those segments were excluded. Sequencing depth was assumed to be roughly uniform across donors in the presence/absence analyses, though that assumption may not hold. In a later analysis, most CMV-associated TCR beta chains were found to appear HLA-restricted, with HLA associations seemingly driven largely by CMV exposure. Because counts were too low, roughly 16 rarely observed V segments, including chromosome 9 orphons, were excluded from the earlier analysis of fewer than 650 of the donors. At a false discovery rate of 0.05, a later analysis linked 16,951 TCR beta sequences to specific HLA alleles. Correlated functional status among segregating V segments might be attributable to linkage disequilibrium, but an unknown experimental factor could not be ruled out. A further reported finding was that TCR beta sequences accurately predicted the HLA-A and HLA-B alleles for most subjects in the first cohort. A later analysis reported that several top co-occurrence clusters appeared linked to parvovirus B19, influenza, CMV and Epstein-Barr virus. Across donors, most TCR sequences were observed very rarely, whereas some public TCRs were present in many individuals. According to a later analysis, TCR association rates differed among HLA loci, with DRB1 alleles showing the most associated TCRs and HLA-C alleles showing the fewest. Three of the identified cytomegalovirus-associated TCR beta chains were confirmed in vitro to be specific for cytomegalovirus antigens. It was suggested by the authors that the approach could potentially be generalized to other disease states and immunological phenotypes. The classifier was reported to diagnose cytomegalovirus status with high specificity and sensitivity in both the original cohort and the validation cohort. The only immune exposure information available for the cohort was CMV serostatus. HLA typing was unavailable for some donors at each locus, so association tests used only the typed subset. The study listed 164 TCR beta chains as associated with cytomegalovirus. When HLA alleles, especially DR and DQ, strongly co-occurred, TCR associations were difficult to assign to individual alleles. V-gene and J-gene trimming of TCR beta chains was associated with a missense DCLRE1C variant in a later genetic analysis, and the association was replicated in an independent cohort. An earlier analysis of 587 of the donors showed that most TCR beta V segments appeared in productive rearrangements either about 87% or about 30% of the time, which broadly matched IMGT annotations. A group of highly shared sequence variants was considered likely to be a technical artifact of the sequencing pipeline. In a later analysis, HLA-associated TCR beta chains showed more clonal expansion and lower generation probabilities than non-associated chains that were equally common. This cohort had only TCR beta chains sequenced, and the lack of alpha or paired-chain data limited which features could be detected. Compared with the roughly 720-donor mean, donors in an Asian-associated ancestry cluster had fewer N-insertions in productive TCRs, according to a later genetic analysis.

Library preparation employed the immunoSEQ multiplex PCR assay. A mixture of 60 forward primers for TCR Vbeta segments and 13 reverse primers for TCR Jbeta segments was used in the multiplex PCR. The CDR3 region of rearranged TCR beta genes was amplified from genomic DNA by a multiplex PCR assay. The Illumina HiSeq System was used to sequence the amplified TCR beta libraries as 87-base-pair reads. In the paper's pipeline: A later analysis tallied roughly 78 million unique TCR beta chains across the 666 repertoires, and about 12 million of those chains were shared by two or more donors. A nearest-neighbor algorithm error-corrected the raw reads and collapsed the reads into unique sequences, merging closely related sequences to remove PCR and sequencing errors. To assign V, D and J gene segments, CDR3 sequences were aligned to IMGT reference sequences. For a sequence to be retained, a match of at least six nucleotides to both a V gene segment and a J gene segment was required. Rearrangements were classified as productive when the CDR3 lacked stop codons and remained in frame with V and J, and all other rearrangements were classified as non-productive. CDR3 was defined according to IMGT convention as the region running from the second conserved V-encoded cysteine to the conserved J-encoded phenylalanine. Sequences without an unambiguous match to a single V gene segment were excluded from the earlier analysis of 450 to 750 of the donors. An earlier analysis of a few hundred of the donors classified V segments as functional when productive rearrangements were above 56.7% and as segregating when the standard deviation between donors was above 5%. A statistical classification framework was developed to diagnose cytomegalovirus status using the catalog of TCR beta chain sequences. A later analysis assigned V and J genes by comparing TCR nucleotide sequences with IMGT/GENE-DB human TR gene sequences. A later analysis assigned CDR3 sequences and most-parsimonious VDJ recombination scenarios with the TCRdist pipeline. In a later analysis, every TCR beta chain was defined by the combination of its CDR3 amino acid sequence and its V-gene family, and reads without a unique V-gene family were dropped. To address suspected cross-contamination and a sequencing artifact, a later analysis removed roughly 640 highly shared, low-generation-probability nucleotide sequences. In a later analysis, a clonal expansion index for each public chain was calculated from normalized within-repertoire ranks of inferred template counts. Generation probabilities in a later analysis came from a VDJ recombination model fitted to out-of-frame rearrangements, and those results were checked against IGoR. In a later analysis, TCR-TCR, TCR-HLA and TCR-CMV co-occurrence was scored with hypergeometric tests, and a repertoire-size bias correction was applied to TCR pairs. To estimate false discovery rates, a later analysis permuted the HLA or CMV assignments 20 times. In a later analysis, co-occurring TCRs were grouped with DBSCAN, and TCRdist sequence similarity was added when clustering was performed within HLA-allele-positive subsets. For co-occurrence clustering, repertoires with fewer than 30,000 or more than 120,000 public chains were excluded, along with five or six repertoires with anomalous nucleotide sharing. Sourced from immuneACCESS, this table was stored by TCRdb with only in-frame sequences that have V and J called. A share of the clones is absent; for the studies checked, an unresolved V gene accounts for under half, and the remainder has no known explanation. V and J calls and clone size are as listed in that table; D and trimming were resolved from the DNA. The sample table records 110,000 to 150,000 clones; about 80% of these occur just once. 1.9% of the sample is in the top ten clones.

The specimen was PBMCs. The chain was built from TRBV27 and TRBJ2-7, with the D gene not clear enough to name. The clonotype was recovered from a middle-aged woman in good health and CMV-seronegative. The CDR3 protein: CASRDGFYEQYF. The sequenced DNA is TGTGCCAGCAGAGACGGGTTCTACGAGCAGTACTTC.